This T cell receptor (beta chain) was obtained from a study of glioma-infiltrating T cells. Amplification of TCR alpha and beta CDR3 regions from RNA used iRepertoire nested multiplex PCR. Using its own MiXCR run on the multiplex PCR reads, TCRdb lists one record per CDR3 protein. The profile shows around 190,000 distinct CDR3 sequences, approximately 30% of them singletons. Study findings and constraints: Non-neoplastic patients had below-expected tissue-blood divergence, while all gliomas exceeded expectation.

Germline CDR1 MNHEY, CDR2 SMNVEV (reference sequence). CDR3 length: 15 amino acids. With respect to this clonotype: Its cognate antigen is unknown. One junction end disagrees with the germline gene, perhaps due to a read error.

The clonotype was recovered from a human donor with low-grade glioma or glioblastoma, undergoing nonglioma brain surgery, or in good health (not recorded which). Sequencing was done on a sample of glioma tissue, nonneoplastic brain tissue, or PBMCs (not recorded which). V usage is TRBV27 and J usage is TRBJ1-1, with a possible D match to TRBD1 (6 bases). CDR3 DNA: TGTGCCAGCAGACGTCGGGGTTCCGGGGACACTGAAGCTTCCTTT. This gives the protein CASRRRGSGDTEASF.